The 12 T cell receptor beta chains reported below all come from one sample, sequenced in a study of post-analysis software for immune sequencing data. Study outcomes and limitations: Five TRBV segments, TRBV5-6, TRBV5-1 and TRBV20-1 among them, were found more frequent in patients than controls.

These receptors have no known antigen. cDNA libraries for TCR beta contained unique molecular identifiers. TCRdb reprocessed the PCR reads via MiXCR and lists one record per CDR3 protein. The sample has about 620,000 distinct CDR3 sequences, 44% seen once. Sequenced: blood. The receptors shown here come from a girl under 18 with multiple sclerosis.

This chain uses TRBV7-9 with TRBJ2-7, with D possibly being TRBD1 (5 bases). V gave up 7 bases and J gave up 2 bases, with 21 bases separating them. The CDR3 consists of 16 residues. Germline V lookup: CDR1 SEHNR, CDR2 FQNEAQ (reference sequence). The CDR3 reads CASTTSRAPWPYEQYF. Here the CDR3 DNA reads TGTGCCAGCACCACCAGCAGGGCCCCTTGGCCCTACGAGCAGTACTTC.

The chain employs TRBV6-5 and TRBJ2-1; 10 bases are shared with TRBD2. Germline-derived CDR1 and CDR2 are MNHEY and SVGAGI. The J segment lost 7 bases and the V segment lost 5 bases, leaving 8 bases of the junction unmatched. The CDR3 covers 15 residues. In DNA, the CDR3 is TGTGCCAGCAGTCAAAGCGGGAGGGCGGGGAATGAGCAGTTCTTC. Its protein product is CASSQSGRAGNEQFF.

J is TRBJ2-1 and V is TRBV4-2; D assignment may be TRBD1 or TRBD2 (6 bases each). V gave up 4 bases and J gave up 5 bases, with 15 bases separating them. CDR3 size: 15 residues. Germline V gene sequence: CDR1 LGHNA, CDR2 YNFKEQ. In nucleotides, the CDR3 is TGTGCCAGCAGCCTATTAGCGGAGGGGGACAATGAGCAGTTCTTC. The encoded protein is CASSLLAEGDNEQFF.

A note on this clonotype: One base away lies a much larger clone, so this may be a sequencing read error. V usage is TRBV28 and J usage is TRBJ2-3; D might be TRBD1 or TRBD2, each matching 6 bases. The V end was cut by 4 bases, the J end by 7 bases, with 15 bases between. The CDR3 has 14 amino acids. CDR1 is MDHEN, CDR2 SYDVKM, per germline. CDR3: CASSSGDTTNTQYF. CDR3 in DNA: TGTGCCAGCAGTTCGGGGGACACCACGAATACGCAGTATTTT. The complete variable domain, with remaining parts taken from reference TRBV28 and TRBJ2-3, reads DVKVTQSSRYLVKRTGEKVFLECVQDMDHENMFWYRQDPGLGLRLIYFSYDVKMKEKGDIPEGYSVSREKKERFSLILESASTNQTSMYLCASSSGDTTNTQYFGPGTRLTVL.

The chain employs TRBV4-2 and TRBJ1-2; 10 nucleotides align to TRBD1. CDR3 length: 16 residues. Losses at the gene ends were 4 bases for V and 2 bases for J; bases not matched to a gene: 7. Germline-derived CDR1 and CDR2 are LGHNA and YNFKEQ. In DNA form, the CDR3 reads TGTGCCAGCAGCCCAGTTACGGGACAGGGGAACTATGGCTACACCTTC. As protein: CASSPVTGQGNYGYTF.

CDR3: CASSSDLGGEQFF. In DNA form, the CDR3 reads TGTGCCAGCAGCTCCGACCTTGGGGGTGAGCAGTTCTTC. The chain carries TRBV7-6 and TRBJ2-1; possibly TRBD1 or TRBD2 for D (5 bases each). This CDR3 has 13 amino acids. Germline CDR1 SGHVS, CDR2 FNYEAQ. Trimming removed 4 bases from V and 9 bases from J, with 13 bases in between.

V and J are TRBV5-1 and TRBJ1-5; D remains unclear. CDR1 and CDR2 (germline): SGHRS, YFSETQ. V shed 7 bases and J shed 4 bases, with 12 bases lying between them. The CDR3 loop spans 13 amino acids. CDR3 sequence (DNA): TGCGCCAGCGGGTTGTCCCCGAATCAGCCCCAGCATTTT. Protein sequence: CASGLSPNQPQHF.

This clonotype was counted only a few times. This rearrangement joins TRBV2 to TRBJ2-2, with 7 bases matching TRBD1. The CDR3 extends over 15 amino acids. The V gene's germline CDR1 is SNHLY and CDR2 FYNNEI. The V segment lost 7 bases and the J segment 2 bases; nucleotides outside the gene matches: 7. The CDR3 loop is CASTQGTVNTGELFF. The DNA of the CDR3 is TGTGCCAGCACCCAAGGGACAGTTAACACCGGGGAGCTGTTTTTT.

The chain combines TRBV6-5 with TRBJ2-5, with D possibly TRBD1 on 6 matching bases. V was shortened by 5 bases and J by 3 bases, with 16 bases between the two germline ends. CDR1 and CDR2 from the germline V gene are MNHEY and SVGAGI. The CDR3 spans 15 residues. CDR3 loop: CASSRPQGTKETQYF. CDR3 sequence (DNA): TGTGCCAGCAGTCGCCCTCAGGGGACAAAAGAGACCCAGTACTTC.

V and J are TRBV7-9 and TRBJ2-1, with 7 bases that match TRBD1. With 5 bases clipped from V and 2 bases from J, the junction kept 6 bases outside the gene matches. The CDR3 is 15 residues long. Germline assignment: CDR1 SEHNR and CDR2 FQNEAQ (reference sequence). The chain's CDR3 is CASSPGTEPYNEQFF. The CDR3 bases are TGTGCCAGCAGCCCTGGGACAGAACCCTACAATGAGCAGTTCTTC. The variable domain in full, with the rest retrieved from reference TRBV7-9 and TRBJ2-1, is DTGVSQNPRHKITKRGQNVTFRCDPISEHNRLYWYRQTLGQGPEFLTYFQNEAQLEKSRLLSDRFSAERPKGSFSTLEIQRTEQGDSAMYLCASSPGTEPYNEQFFGPGTRLTVL.

CDR3 sequence (DNA): TGCAGTGCTAGTCGACTAGCGGGGTCCTACGAGCAGTACTTC. Residues: CSASRLAGSYEQYF. This chain uses TRBV20-1 with TRBJ2-5; the match to TRBD2 covers 11 bases. The J call is uncertain, as TRBJ2-7 better fits the DNA end. The germline V gene has CDR1 DFQATT and CDR2 SNEGSKA (reference sequence). This CDR3 comprises 14 residues.

This clonotype was observed at least ten times. The genes are TRBV4-1 and TRBJ2-1; 7 bases match TRBD2. Losses at the gene ends were 4 bases for V and 0 bases for J; bases not matched to a gene: 3. CDR1 and CDR2 from the germline V gene are MGHRA and YSYEKL. This CDR3 contains 15 residues. This CDR3 is CASSPERDSYNEQFF. Written as DNA, the CDR3 is TGCGCCAGCAGCCCTGAGCGGGACTCCTACAATGAGCAGTTCTTC.